This T cell receptor (beta chain) emerged from a study of blood T cells in healthy people across ages. Findings and limits, study-wide: It was found that TCR beta diversity correlated strongly with the percentage of naive T cells.

A J-beta primer mix and a sample-barcoded 5' primer were used in a second PCR of roughly 6 to 11 cycles. TCRdb called the 5' RACE reads again in MiXCR, with one record for every CDR3 protein. The sample yields around 670,000 distinct CDR3 sequences, approximately 30% seen once. This clonotype was seen a few times. Its antigen remains unknown. This clone may be a read error of a much larger clone one base away. The CDR3 is 16 residues long. From germline, CDR1 is SGHTA and CDR2 FQGNSA. This receptor was identified in a woman at least 80 years old in good health. This rearrangement joins TRBV7-2 to TRBJ2-1, with no clear D. The assigned J gene may be wrong: the sequence end matches TRBJ2-7 better. Sequenced sample: blood. Written as DNA, the CDR3 is TGTGCCAGCAGCAGAGTGCTTGCGATCCCCTACAATGAGCAGTACTTC. This encodes CASSRVLAIPYNEQYF.